This TCR beta chain was identified during a study of blood T cell repertoires in COVID-19 (dated by TCRdb to 2018 to 2021). With respect to the entire study: Samples covering the acute and convalescent phases of COVID-19 were provided by collaborators in the United States, Italy and Spain. The repertoires were released in a freely available public database meant as a resource for research on the immune response to SARS-CoV-2. The prospective study material was composed of cDNA or gDNA derived from T cells, B-cell-depleted T cells, or PBMCs. Where HLA class I and class II types were available, the types were taken from metadata supplied by the sample provider, not from assay-based typing. The dataset comprised deeply sampled blood TCRbeta repertoires from subjects exposed to, actively infected with, or recovered from COVID-19. A de-identified subject ID, COVID-19 status, age in years and sex were almost always included in the sample metadata. The samples were drawn from two sources: the first 160 participants of the ongoing ImmuneRACE study, and 1,000 to 1,500 subjects contributed by 6 global collaborators. On the study overall, not on this receptor specifically: The quantity of clinical and demographic metadata differed by source and by participant and was supplied without curation.

TCRbeta CDR3 regions were amplified from genomic DNA by means of the immunoSEQ Assay, a bias-controlled multiplex PCR. The source study handled its data this way. The number of nucleated cells in each sample was estimated from the amplification of reference gene primers within the assay. To quantify the absolute abundance of each unique TCRbeta CDR3 rearrangement, sequence reads were collapsed and filtered. For each sample, productive Simpson clonality was calculated as the square root of Simpson's diversity index across productive rearrangements. Entries here come from immuneACCESS through TCRdb and include only in-frame sequences with V and J called. Some clones fail to appear in such tables; in the studies checked, an unresolved V gene covers under half of the shortfall, and the cause of the remainder is unknown. That table supplies the V and J calls and clone size; D and trimming were determined from the DNA. The sample table shows about 140,000 clones, and 70% to 90% are seen once. The leading ten clones occupy more than 1.5% of the sample.

Each collaborating institution followed its own protocols to collect whole blood in K2EDTA tubes. For TCRbeta analysis, collaborators shipped samples as frozen whole blood, isolated PBMCs, or DNA extracted from either of those sample types. As for this clone: Its target antigen remains unknown. Within one base of it there is no much larger clone, and no base qualities were kept.

V is clipped by 5 bases and J by 0 bases, and the sequence between their germline boundaries is 5 bases long. Taken from cysteine to phenylalanine, the CDR3 has 13 residues. Solely the CDR3 DNA is kept, with 39 bases framed from the first base. As encoded in the germline V gene, CDR1 is MGHDK while CDR2 is SYGVNS. Here the chain combines TRBV25-1 and TRBJ1-5; too little of a D gene remains to name it. This TCR was recovered from a woman aged 55-69 years with acute or convalescent COVID-19. Sequenced input: peripheral blood. For the CDR3, the sequence is CASSLYSNQPQHF. Here is the DNA: TGTGCCAGCAGTTTATATAGCAATCAGCCCCAGCATTTT.